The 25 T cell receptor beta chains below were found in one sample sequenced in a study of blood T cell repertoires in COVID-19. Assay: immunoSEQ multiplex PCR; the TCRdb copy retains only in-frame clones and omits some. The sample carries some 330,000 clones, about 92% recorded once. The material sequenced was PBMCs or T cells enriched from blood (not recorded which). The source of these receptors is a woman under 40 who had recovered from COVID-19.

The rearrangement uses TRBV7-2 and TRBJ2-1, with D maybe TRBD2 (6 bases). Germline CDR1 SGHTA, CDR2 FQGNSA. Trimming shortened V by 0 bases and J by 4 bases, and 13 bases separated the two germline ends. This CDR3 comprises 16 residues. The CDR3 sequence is CASSLAGGLGYNEQFF. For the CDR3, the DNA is TGTGCCAGCAGCTTAGCGGGAGGTCTCGGGTACAATGAGCAGTTCTTC.

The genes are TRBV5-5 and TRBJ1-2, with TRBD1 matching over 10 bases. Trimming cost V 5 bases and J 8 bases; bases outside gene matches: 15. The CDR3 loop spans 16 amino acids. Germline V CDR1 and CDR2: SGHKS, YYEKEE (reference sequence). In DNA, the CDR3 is TGTGCCAGCAGACCCGACAGGGGGCGCGTCGTCCGCGGCTACACCTTC. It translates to CASRPDRGRVVRGYTF.

CDR3 coding DNA: TGCGCCAGCAGCGGCGGAGGGGAATACAATGAGCAGTTCTTC. The encoded protein is CASSGGGEYNEQFF. The chain is built from TRBV5-1 and TRBJ2-1, with D possibly being TRBD2 (6 bases). Trimming pared 4 bases from V and 4 bases from J, leaving 12 bases between. This CDR3 has 14 residues. Germline V gene sequence: CDR1 SGHRS, CDR2 YFSETQ.

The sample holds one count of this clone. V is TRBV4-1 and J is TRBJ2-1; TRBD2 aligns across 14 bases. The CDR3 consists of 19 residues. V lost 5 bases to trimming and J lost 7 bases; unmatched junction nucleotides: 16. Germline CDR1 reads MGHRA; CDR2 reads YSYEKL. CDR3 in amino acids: CASSTTPLGLAGARNEQFF. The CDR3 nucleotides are TGCGCCAGCAGCACAACACCCTTGGGACTAGCGGGAGCGAGGAATGAGCAGTTCTTC.

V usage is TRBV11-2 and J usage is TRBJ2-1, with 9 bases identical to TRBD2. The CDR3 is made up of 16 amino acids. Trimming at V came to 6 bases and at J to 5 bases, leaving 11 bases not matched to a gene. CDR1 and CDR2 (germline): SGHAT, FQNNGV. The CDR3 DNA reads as TGTGCCAGCAGTGGAAGCGGGGGGTATCGGGACAATGAGCAGTTCTTC. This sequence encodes CASSGSGGYRDNEQFF.

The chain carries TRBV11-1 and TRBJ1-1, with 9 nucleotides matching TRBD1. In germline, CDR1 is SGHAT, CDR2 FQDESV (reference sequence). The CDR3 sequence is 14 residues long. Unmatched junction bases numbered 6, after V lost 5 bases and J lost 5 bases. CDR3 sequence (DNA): TGTGCCAGCAGCAAAGGACAGGGGAGAACTGAAGCTTTCTTT. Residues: CASSKGQGRTEAFF.

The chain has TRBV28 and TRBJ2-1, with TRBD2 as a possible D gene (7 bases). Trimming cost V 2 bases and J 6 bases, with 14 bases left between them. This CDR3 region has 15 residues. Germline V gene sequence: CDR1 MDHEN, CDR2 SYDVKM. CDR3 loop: CASSLGGAQINEQFF. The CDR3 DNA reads TGTGCCAGCAGTTTAGGGGGGGCCCAGATCAATGAGCAGTTCTTC.

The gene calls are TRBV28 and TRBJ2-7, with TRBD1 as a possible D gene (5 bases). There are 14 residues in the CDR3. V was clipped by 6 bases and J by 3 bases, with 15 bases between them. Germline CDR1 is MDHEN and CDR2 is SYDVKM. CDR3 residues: CASSRVPGLYEQYF. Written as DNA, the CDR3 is TGTGCCAGCAGCCGGGTACCAGGGCTCTACGAGCAGTACTTC. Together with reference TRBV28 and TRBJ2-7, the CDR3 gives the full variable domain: DVKVTQSSRYLVKRTGEKVFLECVQDMDHENMFWYRQDPGLGLRLIYFSYDVKMKEKGDIPEGYSVSREKKERFSLILESASTNQTSMYLCASSRVPGLYEQYFGPGTRLTVT.

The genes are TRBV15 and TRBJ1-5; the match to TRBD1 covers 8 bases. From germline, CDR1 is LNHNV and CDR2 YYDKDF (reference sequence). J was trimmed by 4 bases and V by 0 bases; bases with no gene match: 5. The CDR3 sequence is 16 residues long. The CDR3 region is CATSRDGTGTNQPQHF. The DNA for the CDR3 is TGTGCCACCAGCAGAGATGGGACAGGCACAAATCAGCCCCAGCATTTT.

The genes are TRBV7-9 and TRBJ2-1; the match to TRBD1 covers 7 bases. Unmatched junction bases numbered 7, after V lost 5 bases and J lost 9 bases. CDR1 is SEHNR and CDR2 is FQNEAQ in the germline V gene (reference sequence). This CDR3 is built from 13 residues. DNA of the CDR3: TGTGCCAGCAGCCGCGACAGGGACGGTGAGCAGTTCTTC. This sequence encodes CASSRDRDGEQFF.

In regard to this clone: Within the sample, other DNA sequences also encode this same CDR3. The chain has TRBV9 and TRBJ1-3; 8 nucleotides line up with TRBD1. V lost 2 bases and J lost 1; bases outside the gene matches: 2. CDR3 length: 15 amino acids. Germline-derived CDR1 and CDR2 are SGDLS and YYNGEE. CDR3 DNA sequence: TGTGCCAGCAGCGTGACAGGGGATTCTGGAAACACCATATATTTT. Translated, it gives CASSVTGDSGNTIYF.

The chain's CDR3 is CASSLEAGGSYNEQFF. In DNA, the CDR3 is TGCGCCAGCAGCTTGGAGGCAGGGGGTTCCTACAATGAGCAGTTCTTC. The V call is TRBV5-1, the J call TRBJ2-1, with TRBD1 matching 7 bases. CDR1 is SGHRS and CDR2 is YFSETQ in the germline V gene. This CDR3 is 16 amino acids long. V lost 0 bases and J lost 1; bases outside the gene matches: 4.

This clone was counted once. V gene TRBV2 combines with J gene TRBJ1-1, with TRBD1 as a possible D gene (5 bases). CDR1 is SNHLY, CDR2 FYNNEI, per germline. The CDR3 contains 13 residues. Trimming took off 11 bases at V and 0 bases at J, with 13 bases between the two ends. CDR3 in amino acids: CAGLAGMNTEAFF. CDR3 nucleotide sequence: TGTGCCGGTCTTGCAGGGATGAACACTGAAGCTTTCTTT.

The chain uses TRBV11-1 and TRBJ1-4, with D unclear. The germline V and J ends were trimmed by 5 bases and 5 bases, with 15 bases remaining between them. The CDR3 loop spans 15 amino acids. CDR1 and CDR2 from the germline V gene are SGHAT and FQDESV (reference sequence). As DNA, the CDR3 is TGTGCCAGCAGCATTACGGGAATCGGAAATGAAAAACTGTTTTTT. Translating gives CASSITGIGNEKLFF. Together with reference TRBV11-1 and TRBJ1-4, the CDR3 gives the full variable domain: EAEVAQSPRYKITEKSQAVAFWCDPISGHATLYWYRQILGQGPELLVQFQDESVVDDSQLPKDRFSAERLKGVDSTLKIQPAELGDSAMYLCASSITGIGNEKLFFGSGTQLSVL.

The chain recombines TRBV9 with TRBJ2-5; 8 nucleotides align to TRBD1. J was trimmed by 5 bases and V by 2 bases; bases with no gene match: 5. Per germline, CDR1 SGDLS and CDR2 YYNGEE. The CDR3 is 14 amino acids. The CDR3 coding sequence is TGTGCCAGCAGCGTTGGACAGGGCACGGAGACCCAGTACTTC. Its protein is CASSVGQGTETQYF.

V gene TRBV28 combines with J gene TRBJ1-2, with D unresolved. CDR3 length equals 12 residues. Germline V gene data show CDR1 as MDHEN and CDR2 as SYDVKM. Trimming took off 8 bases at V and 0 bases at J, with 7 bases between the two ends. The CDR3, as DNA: TGTGCCAGCTTTACTTCTAACTATGGCTACACCTTC. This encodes CASFTSNYGYTF.

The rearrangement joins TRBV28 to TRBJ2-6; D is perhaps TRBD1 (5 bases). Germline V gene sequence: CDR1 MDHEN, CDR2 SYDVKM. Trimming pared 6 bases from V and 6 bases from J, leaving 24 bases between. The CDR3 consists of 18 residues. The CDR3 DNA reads TGTGCCAGCAGCCCAAGGCTGGGGCGCTCTTTGCTGGCCAACGTCCTGACTTTC. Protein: CASSPRLGRSLLANVLTF.

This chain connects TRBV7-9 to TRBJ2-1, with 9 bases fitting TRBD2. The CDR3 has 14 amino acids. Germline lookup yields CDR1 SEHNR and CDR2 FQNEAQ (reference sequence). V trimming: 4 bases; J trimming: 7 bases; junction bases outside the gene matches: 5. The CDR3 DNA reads TGTGCCAGCAGCTGGCGGGAGGGGTTGAATGAGCAGTTCTTC. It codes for CASSWREGLNEQFF.

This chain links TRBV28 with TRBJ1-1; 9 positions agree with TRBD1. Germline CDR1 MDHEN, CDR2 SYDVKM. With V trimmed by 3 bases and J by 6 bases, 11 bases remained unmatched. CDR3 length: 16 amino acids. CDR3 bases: TGTGCCAGCAGTTTGGAGACAGGGGGGTCGCTGGCTGAAGCTTTCTTT. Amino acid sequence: CASSLETGGSLAEAFF.

CDR3 DNA sequence: TGTGCCAGCAGTGTTGGGACAGCCGGTACCTACAATGAGCAGTTCTTC. This gives the protein CASSVGTAGTYNEQFF. The chain employs TRBV27 and TRBJ2-1; TRBD1 matches at 7 bases. CDR3 length: 16 residues. The germline V gene has CDR1 MNHEY and CDR2 SMNVEV (reference sequence). V lost 5 bases to trimming and J lost 2 bases; unmatched junction nucleotides: 9.

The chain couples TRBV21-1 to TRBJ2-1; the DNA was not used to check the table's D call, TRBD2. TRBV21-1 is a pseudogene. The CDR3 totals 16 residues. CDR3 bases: TGTGCGCCGGGACTAGCCCCAAACGGTTACTACAATGAGCAGTTCTTC. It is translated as CAPGLAPNGYYNEQFF.

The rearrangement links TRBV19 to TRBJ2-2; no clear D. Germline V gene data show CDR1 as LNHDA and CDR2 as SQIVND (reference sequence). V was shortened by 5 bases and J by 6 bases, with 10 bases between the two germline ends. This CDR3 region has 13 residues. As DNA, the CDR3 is TGTGCCAGTAGTGTACCGCGATCCGGGGAGCTGTTTTTT. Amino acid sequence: CASSVPRSGELFF.

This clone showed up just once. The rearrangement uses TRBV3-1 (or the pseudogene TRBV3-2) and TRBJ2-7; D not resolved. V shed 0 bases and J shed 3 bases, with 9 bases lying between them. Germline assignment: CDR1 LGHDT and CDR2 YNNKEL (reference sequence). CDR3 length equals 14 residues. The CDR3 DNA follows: TGTGCCAGCAGCCAAGATAGGAGTTTCTACGAGCAGTACTTC. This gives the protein CASSQDRSFYEQYF.

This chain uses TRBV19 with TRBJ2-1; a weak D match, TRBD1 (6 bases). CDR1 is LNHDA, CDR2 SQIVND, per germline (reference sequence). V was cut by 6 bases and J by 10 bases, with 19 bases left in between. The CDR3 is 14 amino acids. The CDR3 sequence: CASSTPDRSPEQFF. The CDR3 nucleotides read TGTGCCAGTAGCACCCCTGACAGGTCCCCCGAGCAGTTCTTC.

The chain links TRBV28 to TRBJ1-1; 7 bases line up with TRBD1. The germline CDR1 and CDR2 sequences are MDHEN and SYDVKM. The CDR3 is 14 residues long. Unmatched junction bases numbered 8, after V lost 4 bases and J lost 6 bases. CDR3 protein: CASSSRQGRAEAFF. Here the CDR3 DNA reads TGTGCCAGCAGTTCAAGACAGGGTAGGGCTGAAGCTTTCTTT. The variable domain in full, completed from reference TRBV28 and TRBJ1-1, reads DVKVTQSSRYLVKRTGEKVFLECVQDMDHENMFWYRQDPGLGLRLIYFSYDVKMKEKGDIPEGYSVSREKKERFSLILESASTNQTSMYLCASSSRQGRAEAFFGQGTRLTVV.